A single sample gave rise to the 22 T cell receptor beta chains below, sequenced in a study of cytomegalovirus exposure and HLA in healthy donors. TCRdb keeps only in-frame clones here, not all; method: immunoSEQ multiplex PCR. The table lists around 130,000 clones, approximately 89% of them singletons. The sequenced sample was PBMCs. These receptors were taken from a man aged 30 to 39 in good health and CMV-seronegative.

V gene TRBV5-1 combines with J gene TRBJ1-6; the D gene is possibly TRBD1 (5 bases). V gave up 0 bases and J gave up 15 bases, with 10 bases separating them. The CDR3 consists of 12 residues. The germline gives CDR1 SGHRS, CDR2 YFSETQ. The CDR3 protein is CASSLEGQGLHF. Written as DNA, the CDR3 is TGCGCCAGCAGCTTGGAAGGGCAGGGCCTCCACTTT.

V is TRBV19 and J is TRBJ1-1; the match to TRBD1 covers 12 bases. In germline, CDR1 is LNHDA, CDR2 SQIVND (reference sequence). The CDR3 length is 17 residues. V trimming: 4 bases; J trimming: 0 bases; junction bases outside the gene matches: 6. CDR3 residues: CASSTGTGGLLNTEAFF. CDR3 nucleotide sequence: TGTGCCAGTAGTACAGGGACAGGGGGCCTTTTGAACACTGAAGCTTTCTTT.

V usage is TRBV6-5 and J usage is TRBJ1-2; no reliable D call. The CDR3 has 14 amino acids. In germline, CDR1 is MNHEY, CDR2 SVGAGI. Trimming removed 4 bases from V and 2 bases from J, with 11 bases in between. The DNA of the CDR3 is TGTGCCAGCAGTTCCAACAGAAACAACTATGGCTACACCTTC. This sequence encodes CASSSNRNNYGYTF.

This chain uses TRBV23-1 with TRBJ2-5; tentative D call: TRBD1 (6 bases). TRBV23-1 is designated an ORF whose function remains uncertain. Trimming removed 10 bases from V and 9 bases from J, with 21 bases in between. The CDR3 is 13 residues long. CDR3 sequence (DNA): TGCGCCATACAGGGAAACGTCCCAAACCCCCAGTACTTC. Its protein product is CAIQGNVPNPQYF.

The CDR3 region is CASSTKKSGRCNYGYTF. The CDR3 DNA reads as TGTGCCAGCAGCACTAAAAAGAGCGGGAGGTGTAACTATGGCTACACCTTC. The rearrangement links TRBV21-1 to TRBJ1-2. TRBV21-1 is tagged as a pseudogene. The CDR3 sequence is 17 residues long.

CDR3 residues: CASSHRGLSTDTQYF. DNA for the CDR3: TGTGCCAGCAGCCACCGGGGACTGTCCACAGATACGCAGTATTTT. The J gene is TRBJ2-3, the V gene TRBV11-2, with a weak D call TRBD2 (6 bases). CDR3 length: 15 residues. Between the trimmed V and J ends, which lost 5 bases and 2 bases, there was a span of 14 bases. Germline CDR1 reads SGHAT; CDR2 reads FQNNGV.

The J gene is TRBJ2-1, the V gene TRBV6-1, with 8 bases aligning to TRBD1. The length of the CDR3 is 15 residues. The germline gives CDR1 MNHNS, CDR2 SASEGT. V trimming: 6 bases; J trimming: 9 bases; junction bases outside the gene matches: 13. The CDR3 DNA is TGTGCCAGCAGGCAGGACAGGGTGCTTTTGGGTGAGCAGTTCTTC. It yields the protein CASRQDRVLLGEQFF.

The gene calls are TRBV4-3 and TRBJ1-1; D remains unclear. The CDR3 has 15 amino acids. CDR1 and CDR2 (germline): LGHNA, YSLEER. V lost 0 bases, J lost 4 bases, and 12 bases lay in between. The DNA for the CDR3 is TGCGCCAGCAGCCAAGACTACAGTGGGAGCACTGAAGCTTTCTTT. Translating gives CASSQDYSGSTEAFF.

This chain connects TRBV2 to TRBJ1-5; D might be TRBD1 (6 bases). CDR1 and CDR2 from the germline V gene are SNHLY and FYNNEI. Trimming cost V 6 bases and J 1 base, with 10 bases left between them. This CDR3 has 14 amino acids. The CDR3 bases are TGTGCCAGCAGATCAGGGGAGAGCAATCAGCCCCAGCATTTT. Amino acids: CASRSGESNQPQHF.

CDR3 amino acids: CASTGGFVGNQPQHF. CDR3 bases: TGTGCCAGCACTGGGGGGTTCGTAGGTAATCAGCCCCAGCATTTT. The rearrangement links TRBV2 to TRBJ1-5; D perhaps matches TRBD1 (5 bases). The CDR3 is 15 residues long. In germline, CDR1 is SNHLY, CDR2 FYNNEI. Trimming pared 7 bases from V and 4 bases from J, leaving 17 bases between.

V gene TRBV5-1 combines with J gene TRBJ2-7, with D possibly being TRBD2 (5 bases). The CDR3 has 13 amino acids. V lost 7 bases and J 3 bases, leaving 14 bases between the germline ends. CDR1 is SGHRS, CDR2 YFSETQ, per germline. Here the CDR3 reads CASSFFGNYEQYF. The CDR3 DNA reads TGCGCCAGCTCCTTCTTCGGGAACTACGAGCAGTACTTC.

The chain joins TRBV2 to TRBJ2-1, with no clear D. Deletions cut 8 bases from V and 2 bases from J, with 10 bases between. There are 13 residues in the CDR3. Germline V CDR1 and CDR2: SNHLY, FYNNEI. CDR3 region: CASETEAYNEQFF. The CDR3 region has the DNA TGTGCCAGCGAGACCGAGGCCTACAATGAGCAGTTCTTC.

The chain couples TRBV7-9 to TRBJ1-6; perhaps TRBD1 as D (5 bases). The ends were cut back, 0 bases at V and 2 bases at J, with 8 bases in the middle. Germline V CDR1 and CDR2: SEHNR, FQNEAQ (reference sequence). The CDR3 loop spans 16 amino acids. The chain's CDR3 is CASSLAEGPYNSPLHF. Written as DNA, the CDR3 is TGTGCCAGCAGCTTAGCGGAGGGGCCCTATAATTCACCCCTCCACTTT.

The V call is TRBV5-1, the J call TRBJ2-7; 11 nucleotides line up with TRBD2. Germline values: CDR1 SGHRS, CDR2 YFSETQ. Germline trimming cut 4 bases from V and 2 bases from J; bases unmatched to any gene: 5. This CDR3 contains 15 residues. The DNA for the CDR3 is TGCGCCAGCAGCCCAACTAGCGGGGGTACCTACGAGCAGTACTTC. Its protein is CASSPTSGGTYEQYF.

This clone was found a few times. This chain connects TRBV6-1 to TRBJ1-6; the D gene is possibly TRBD1 (6 bases). The germline V and J ends were trimmed by 6 bases and 3 bases, with 12 bases remaining between them. CDR1 is MNHNS and CDR2 is SASEGT in the germline V gene. The CDR3 has 15 amino acids. Here the CDR3 DNA reads TGTGCCAGCAGCGCCGGACAGATCTATAATTCACCCCTCCACTTT. The encoded protein is CASSAGQIYNSPLHF.

The V and J genes are TRBV5-4 and TRBJ1-2; 9 bases fit TRBD1. Germline V CDR1 and CDR2: SGHNT, YYREEE (reference sequence). The CDR3 is made up of 13 amino acids. V lost 5 bases to trimming and J lost 7 bases; unmatched junction nucleotides: 6. The CDR3 DNA reads as TGTGCCAGCAGACCAGACAGGGGGGGTGGCTACACCTTC. This encodes CASRPDRGGGYTF.

This chain uses TRBV6-5 with TRBJ2-6; possible D gene TRBD2, 7 bases. The CDR3 covers 15 residues. The germline V gene encodes CDR1 MNHEY and CDR2 SVGAGI. The ends were cut back, 8 bases at V and 4 bases at J, with 15 bases in the middle. The CDR3 nucleotides are TGTGCCAGCGGGGAGGGGGGATTCGGGGCCAACGTCCTGACTTTC. It encodes CASGEGGFGANVLTF.

The chain joins TRBV5-4 to TRBJ1-1; D unresolved. CDR1 and CDR2 from the germline V gene are SGHNT and YYREEE (reference sequence). V gave up 2 bases and J gave up 1 base, with 3 bases separating them. The CDR3 totals 12 residues. This CDR3 reads CASSFGNTEAFF. Written as DNA, the CDR3 is TGTGCCAGCAGCTTCGGGAACACTGAAGCTTTCTTT.

A few counts support this clone. The gene calls are TRBV7-8 and TRBJ2-5; a possible D gene is TRBD2 (7 bases). This CDR3 is 17 amino acids long. From germline, CDR1 is SGHVS and CDR2 FQNEAQ. V was cut by 0 bases and J by 2 bases, with 16 bases left in between. The DNA of the CDR3 is TGTGCCAGCAGCTTAGCGGGGGGGCCAGGGGTTCAAGAGACCCAGTACTTC. It specifies CASSLAGGPGVQETQYF. The full variable domain, rest sourced from reference TRBV7-8 and TRBJ2-5, is GAGVSQSPRYKVAKRGQDVALRCDPISGHVSLFWYQQALGQGPEFLTYFQNEAQLDKSGLPSDRFFAERPEGSVSTLKIQRTQQEDSAVYLCASSLAGGPGVQETQYFGPGTRLLVL.

The J gene is TRBJ2-1, the V gene TRBV5-1, with TRBD2 matching over 7 bases. The germline V gene has CDR1 SGHRS and CDR2 YFSETQ. The CDR3 loop spans 15 amino acids. V gave up 5 bases and J gave up 0 bases; unmatched junction bases: 5. DNA for the CDR3: TGCGCCAGCAGATGGGAGGGATCCTCCTACAATGAGCAGTTCTTC. This translates into CASRWEGSSYNEQFF. The variable domain in full, with the rest retrieved from reference TRBV5-1 and TRBJ2-1, is KAGVTQTPRYLIKTRGQQVTLSCSPISGHRSVSWYQQTPGQGLQFLFEYFSETQRNKGNFPGRFSGRQFSNSRSEMNVSTLELGDSALYLCASRWEGSSYNEQFFGPGTRLTVL.

This clone has only one observation. V and J are TRBV4-1 and TRBJ1-2; 9 bases fit TRBD1. The CDR3 is made up of 16 amino acids. The junction had 6 bases not matched to a gene; V was cut back by 1 base and J by 3 bases. From germline, CDR1 is MGHRA and CDR2 YSYEKL. The CDR3 loop is CASSQGSWTGDYGYTF. The CDR3, as DNA: TGCGCCAGCAGCCAAGGCTCCTGGACAGGGGACTATGGCTACACCTTC.

V usage is TRBV6-1 and J usage is TRBJ1-5; TRBD1 is a possible D gene (5 bases). The CDR3 totals 15 residues. V was trimmed by 6 bases and J by 7 bases, leaving 19 bases between them. Germline V gives CDR1 MNHNS, CDR2 SASEGT. As DNA, the CDR3 is TGTGCCAGCAGCTCCTCGCGGGGCCGAGGGCAGCCCCAGCATTTT. Translation gives CASSSSRGRGQPQHF.